This T cell receptor beta chain came from a study of T cell repertoires in cytomegalovirus infection. About the research overall: Carrying CMV and the relevant HLA type showed in public TCR beta signatures.

A single record per CDR3 protein comes from TCRdb applying MiXCR to the reads. The table shows approximately 30,000 distinct CDR3 sequences, with over 15% occurring only once. As to this clonotype: Its target is unknown.

CDR1 is SGHTA, CDR2 FQGNSA, per germline. The CDR3 is made up of 15 amino acids. V shed 8 bases and J 6 bases; nucleotides not matched to a gene: 14. The V and J genes are TRBV7-2 and TRBJ1-1; TRBD1 aligns across 8 bases. The sample in question was CD8+ T cells from cultured PBMCs, obtained from culture after CMV antigen stimulation. The TCR sequence derives from a human donor in good health (CMV status not recorded). Some clones in this sample may be carry-over from other donors' samples. The CDR3 region has the DNA TGTGCCAGCCCCAAACCCGACAGGGGCCCGCCTGAAGCTTTCTTT. This encodes CASPKPDRGPPEAFF.